One sample yielded the 5 T cell receptor beta chains listed below, sequenced in a study of spatial heterogeneity in lung cancer. The time point was: sample taken at primary tumor resection. Without sorting, whole RNA was sequenced from tumor, nontumor lung or frozen PBMC. TCRdb passed the 5' RACE reads through MiXCR, listing each CDR3 protein once. Among some 100,000 distinct CDR3 sequences listed, about an eighth were seen once. Sequenced here: PBMCs, sampled at surgery. The receptors were gathered from a male donor with early-stage non-small cell lung cancer.

This clonotype was detected only once. A much bigger clone sits one base away, suggesting this may be a read error. This chain links TRBV7-9 with TRBJ2-7; no clear D gene. Germline V gene lookup returns CDR1 SEHNR and CDR2 FQNEAQ (reference sequence). This CDR3 spans 11 amino acids. CDR3 sequence (DNA): TGTGCCAGCAGCCAAGAAGTGGAGCAGTGCTTC. This gives the protein CASSQEVEQCF.

Only a few counts were recorded for this clonotype. The V call is TRBV9, the J call TRBJ1-1; D is ambiguous. Trimming took off 0 bases at V and 0 bases at J, with 9 bases between the two ends. This CDR3 spans 15 amino acids. Germline-derived CDR1 and CDR2 are SGDLS and YYNGEE. CDR3 sequence reads: CASSVVGQMNTEAFF. CDR3 coding DNA: TGTGCCAGCAGCGTAGTAGGGCAGATGAACACTGAAGCTTTCTTT.

This chain uses TRBV29-1 with TRBJ2-1; D is possibly TRBD1 (6 bases). V lost 3 bases and J lost 13, with 10 bases in between. Germline V gives CDR1 SQVTM, CDR2 ANQGSEA. This CDR3 spans 10 amino acids. The CDR3 region has the DNA TGCAGCGTTGAGGTAGGGGGACAGTTCTTC. As protein: CSVEVGGQFF.

This clonotype was observed a handful of times. The V call is TRBV7-2, the J call TRBJ1-1; D is ambiguous. The CDR3 extends over 12 amino acids. Trimming removed 1 base at V and 8 bases at J, with 8 bases between. Germline V gene sequence: CDR1 SGHTA, CDR2 FQGNSA. CDR3 DNA: TGTGCCAGCAGCTTAGTCGCGGCAGAAGCTTTCTTT. This translates into CASSLVAAEAFF. Full variable domain (outside the CDR3, taken from reference TRBV7-2 and TRBJ1-1): GAGVSQSPSNKVTEKGKDVELRCDPISGHTALYWYRQSLGQGLEFLIYFQGNSAPDKSGLPSDRFSAERTGGSVSTLTIQRTQQEDSAVYLCASSLVAAEAFFGQGTRLTVV.

There are a few counts of this clonotype. This rearrangement joins TRBV4-2 to TRBJ1-6; possibly TRBD1 for D (6 bases). Germline V lookup: CDR1 LGHNA, CDR2 YNFKEQ. V was clipped by 1 base and J by 3 bases, with 13 bases between them. The CDR3 runs to 17 residues. In DNA, the CDR3 is TGTGCCAGCAGCCAAGTGTTGGGAGGGGGCTATAATTCACCCCTCCACTTT. It is translated as CASSQVLGGGYNSPLHF.